This T cell receptor beta chain was sequenced for a study of blood T cell repertoires in COVID-19. Germline V CDR1 and CDR2: GTSNPN, SVGIG (reference sequence). CDR3 size: 14 residues. Sequencing used immunoSEQ multiplex PCR; TCRdb keeps in-frame clones, though not all of them. The repertoire consists of 80,000 to 100,000 clones, with 80% occurring once and the leading ten covering about 8.4%. The chain combines TRBV30 with TRBJ2-2; tentative D call: TRBD2 (5 bases). The receptor was derived from a man aged 45 to 65 who had recovered from COVID-19. Sequencing was performed on peripheral blood. The CDR3 nucleotides are TGTGCTGAACAAGGAGGTTCCGGCCCCGGGGAGCTGTTTTTT. Protein sequence: CAEQGGSGPGELFF.